This TCR beta chain is drawn from a study of blood T cell repertoires in COVID-19. Study-level information: Acute and convalescent COVID-19 specimens originated in the United States, Italy and Spain. PBMCs, B-cell-depleted T cells, or T cells provided the cDNA or gDNA that made up the material.

CDR1 and CDR2 from the germline V gene are GTSNPN and SVGIG (reference sequence). V gave up 4 bases and J gave up 18 bases; unmatched junction bases: 15. The CDR3 is 13 amino acids. Authors' data handling: The authors estimated nucleated cell counts from reference gene primer amplification. Produced via immunoSEQ multiplex PCR; TCRdb's table is partial and in-frame only. The D gene and trimming were derived from the DNA, and the V and J assignments and clone size from that table. The sample lists 180,000 or so clones, approximately 80% occurring once. People in the exposed group encountered a COVID-19 case within 2 weeks before entering the study.

This TCR derives from a man aged 55 to 70 who had been exposed to COVID-19. Sequenced: PBMCs or T cells enriched from blood (not recorded which). V gene TRBV30 combines with J gene TRBJ1-6; 7 positions agree with TRBD1. This chain's CDR3 is CAWTEGTGESHHF. In nucleotides, the CDR3 is TGTGCCTGGACCGAGGGTACAGGGGAGTCTCACCACTTT.